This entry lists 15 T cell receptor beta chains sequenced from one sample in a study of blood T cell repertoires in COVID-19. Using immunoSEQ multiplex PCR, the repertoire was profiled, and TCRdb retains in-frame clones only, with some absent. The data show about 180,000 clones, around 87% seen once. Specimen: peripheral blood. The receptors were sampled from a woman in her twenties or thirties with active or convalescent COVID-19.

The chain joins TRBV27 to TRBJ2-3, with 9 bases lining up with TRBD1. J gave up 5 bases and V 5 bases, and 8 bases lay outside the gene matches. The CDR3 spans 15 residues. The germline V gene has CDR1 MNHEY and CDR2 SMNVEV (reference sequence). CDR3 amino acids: CASSTRQGEIDTQYF. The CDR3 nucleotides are TGTGCCAGCAGTACAAGACAGGGGGAGATAGATACGCAGTATTTT.

Here the CDR3 reads CASSDTLGHQRGYTF. The CDR3 DNA reads TGTGCCAGCAGTGACACCTTGGGACATCAGAGAGGCTACACCTTC. The chain joins TRBV28 to TRBJ1-2, with a tentative D call TRBD1 (6 bases). Trimming cost V 5 bases and J 8 bases, with 21 bases left between them. From germline, CDR1 is MDHEN and CDR2 SYDVKM. The CDR3 is 15 amino acids.

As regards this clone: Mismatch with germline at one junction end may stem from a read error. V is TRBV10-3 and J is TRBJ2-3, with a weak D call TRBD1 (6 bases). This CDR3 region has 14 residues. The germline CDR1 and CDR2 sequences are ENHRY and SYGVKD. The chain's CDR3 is CAINEGESTDTQYF. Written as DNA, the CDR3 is TGTGCCATCAATGAGGGGGAGAGCACAGATACGCAGTATTTT.

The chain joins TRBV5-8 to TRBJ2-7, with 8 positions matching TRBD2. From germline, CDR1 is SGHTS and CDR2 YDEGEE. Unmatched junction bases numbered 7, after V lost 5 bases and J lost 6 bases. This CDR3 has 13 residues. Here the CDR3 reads CASSLHLAGEQYF. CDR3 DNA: TGTGCCAGCAGTTTGCATCTAGCGGGCGAGCAGTACTTC.

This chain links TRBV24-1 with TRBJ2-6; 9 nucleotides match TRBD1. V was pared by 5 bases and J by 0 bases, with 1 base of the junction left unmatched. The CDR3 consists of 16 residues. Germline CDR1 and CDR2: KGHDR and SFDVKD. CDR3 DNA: TGTGCCACCAGTGCGGGACAGGGCTCTGGGGCCAACGTCCTGACTTTC. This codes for CATSAGQGSGANVLTF.

For the CDR3, the DNA is TGTGCCAGCAGCTCCGGTCCGGGGTGGAGCCCTATTTTCGGAAACACCATATATTTT. It is translated as CASSSGPGWSPIFGNTIYF. The chain couples TRBV7-9 to TRBJ1-3; D remains unclear. CDR3 size: 19 residues. The V and J ends lost 4 bases and 4 bases respectively, with 26 bases between them. Germline assignment: CDR1 SEHNR and CDR2 FQNEAQ (reference sequence).

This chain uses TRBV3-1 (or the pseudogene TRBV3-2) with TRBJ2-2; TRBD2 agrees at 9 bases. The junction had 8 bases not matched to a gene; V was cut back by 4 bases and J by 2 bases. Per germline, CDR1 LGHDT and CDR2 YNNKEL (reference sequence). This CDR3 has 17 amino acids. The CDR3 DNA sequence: TGTGCCAGCAGCCCGTACCCTAGCGGGACTAACACCGGGGAGCTGTTTTTT. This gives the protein CASSPYPSGTNTGELFF.

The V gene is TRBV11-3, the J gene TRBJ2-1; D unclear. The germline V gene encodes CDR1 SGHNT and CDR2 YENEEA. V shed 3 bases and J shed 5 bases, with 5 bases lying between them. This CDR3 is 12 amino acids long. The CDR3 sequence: CASSFSNNEQFF. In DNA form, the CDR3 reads TGTGCCAGCAGCTTTTCTAACAATGAGCAGTTCTTC.

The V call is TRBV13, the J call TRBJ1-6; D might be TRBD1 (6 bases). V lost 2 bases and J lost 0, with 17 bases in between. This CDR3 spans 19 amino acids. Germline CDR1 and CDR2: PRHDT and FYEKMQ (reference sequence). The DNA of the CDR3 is TGTGCCAGCAGCTTACTCGAACAGGGCGTCAGCTCCTATAATTCACCCCTCCACTTT. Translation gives CASSLLEQGVSSYNSPLHF.

The CDR3, as DNA: TGTGCCAGTAGTATCGAACAGGGGGTAAACACTGAAGCTTTCTTT. This gives the protein CASSIEQGVNTEAFF. The chain is built from TRBV19 and TRBJ1-1; 8 nucleotides match TRBD1. The CDR3 totals 15 residues. Trimming took 3 bases from V and 2 from J; bases not matched to a gene: 5. CDR1 is LNHDA and CDR2 is SQIVND in the germline V gene (reference sequence).

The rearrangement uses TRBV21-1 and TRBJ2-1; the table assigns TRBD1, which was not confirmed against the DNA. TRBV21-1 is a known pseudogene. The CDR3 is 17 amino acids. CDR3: CASSRRDRVSSYNEQFF. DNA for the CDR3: TGTGCCAGCAGCAGACGGGACAGGGTGAGCTCCTACAATGAGCAGTTCTTC.

Written as DNA, the CDR3 is TGTGCCAGCAAGTCCGGTGGCTATAATTCACCCCTCCACTTT. Encoded protein: CASKSGGYNSPLHF. This rearrangement joins TRBV27 to TRBJ1-6; no reliable D call. CDR1 MNHEY and CDR2 SMNVEV come from the germline V gene (reference sequence). Trimming took off 7 bases at V and 3 bases at J, with 10 bases between the two ends. The CDR3 totals 14 residues.

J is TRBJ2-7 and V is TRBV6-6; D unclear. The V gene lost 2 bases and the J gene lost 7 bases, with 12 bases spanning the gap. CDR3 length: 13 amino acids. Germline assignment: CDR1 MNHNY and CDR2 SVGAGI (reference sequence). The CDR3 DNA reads TGTGCCAGCAGTTACGGGCAGATTGGGGAGCAGTACTTC. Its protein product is CASSYGQIGEQYF.

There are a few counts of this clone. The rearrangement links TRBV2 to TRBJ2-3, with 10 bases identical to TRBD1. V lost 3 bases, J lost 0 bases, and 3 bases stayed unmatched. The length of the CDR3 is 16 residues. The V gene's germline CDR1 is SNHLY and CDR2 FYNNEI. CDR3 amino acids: CASSDWTGGSTDTQYF. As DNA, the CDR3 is TGTGCCAGCAGTGATTGGACAGGGGGTAGCACAGATACGCAGTATTTT.

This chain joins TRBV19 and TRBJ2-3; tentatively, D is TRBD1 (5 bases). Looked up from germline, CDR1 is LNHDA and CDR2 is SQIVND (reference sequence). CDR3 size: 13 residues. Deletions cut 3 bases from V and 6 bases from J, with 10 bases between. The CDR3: CASSIDAGDTQYF. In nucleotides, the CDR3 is TGTGCCAGTAGTATCGATGCAGGGGATACGCAGTATTTT.